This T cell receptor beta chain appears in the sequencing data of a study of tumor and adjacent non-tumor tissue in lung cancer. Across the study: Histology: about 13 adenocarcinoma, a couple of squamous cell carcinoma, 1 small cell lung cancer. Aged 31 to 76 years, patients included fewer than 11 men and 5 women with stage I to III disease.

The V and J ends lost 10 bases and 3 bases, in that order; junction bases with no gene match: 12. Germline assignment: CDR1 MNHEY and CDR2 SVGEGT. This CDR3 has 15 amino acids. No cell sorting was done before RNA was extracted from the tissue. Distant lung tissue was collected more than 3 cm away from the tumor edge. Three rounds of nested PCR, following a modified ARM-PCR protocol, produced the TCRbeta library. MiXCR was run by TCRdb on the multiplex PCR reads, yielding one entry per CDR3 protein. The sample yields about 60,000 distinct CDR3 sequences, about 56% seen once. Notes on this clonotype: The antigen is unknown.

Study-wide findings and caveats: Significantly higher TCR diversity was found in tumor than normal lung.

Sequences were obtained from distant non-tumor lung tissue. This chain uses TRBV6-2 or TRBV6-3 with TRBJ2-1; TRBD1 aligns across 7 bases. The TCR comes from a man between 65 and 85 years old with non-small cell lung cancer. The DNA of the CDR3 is TGTGCCACCGACAGGGCTCCGATCGGCTACAATGAGCAGTTCTTC. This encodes CATDRAPIGYNEQFF.